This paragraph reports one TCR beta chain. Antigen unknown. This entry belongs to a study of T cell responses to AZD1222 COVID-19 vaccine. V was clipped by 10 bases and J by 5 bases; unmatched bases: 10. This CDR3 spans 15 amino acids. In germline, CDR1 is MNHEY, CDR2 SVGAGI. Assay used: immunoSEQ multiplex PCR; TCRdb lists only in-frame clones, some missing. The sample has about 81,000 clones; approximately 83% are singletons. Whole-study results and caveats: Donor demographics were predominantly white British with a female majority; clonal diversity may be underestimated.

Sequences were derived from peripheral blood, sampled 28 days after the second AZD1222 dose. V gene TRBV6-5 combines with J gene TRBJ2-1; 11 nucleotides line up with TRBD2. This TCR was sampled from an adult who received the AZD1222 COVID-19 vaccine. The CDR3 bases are TGTGCCACCACATACCTAGCGGGGGGTCACAATGAGCAGTTCTTC. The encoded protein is CATTYLAGGHNEQFF.